Listed below are T cell receptor beta chains from one sample, sequenced in a study of human T cells and chemical hapten exposure. TCRdb ran MiXCR on the RACE reads and lists one entry per CDR3 protein. Among around 80,000 distinct CDR3 sequences, about 6.6% were seen once, and the ten largest hold around 1.3%. This material consisted of whole blood, taken in connection with sensitization to the hapten diphenylcyclopropenone (DPC). The source is a woman aged 25 to 45 with alopecia areata. Some clones in this sample may be carry-over from other donors' samples. The conserved cysteine and the conserved F or W are not part of the CDR3 here. The order of the fields is V gene, J gene, CDR3 protein.

TRBV7-6,TRBJ2-7,ASSLESDFYYEQY
TRBV6-5,TRBJ1-1,ASSYGFPRTTTEAF
TRBV30,TRBJ1-1,AWSLQGDTEAF
TRBV27,TRBJ2-4,ASSRLGGAGSVAKNIQY
TRBV5-1,TRBJ1-5,ASSLAGNSNQPQH
TRBV6-5,TRBJ2-1,ASSYSNRRFSYNEQF
TRBV24-1,TRBJ2-5,ATSDPGTGQETQY
TRBV5-4,TRBJ1-2,ASSSPPRTANYGYT
TRBV5-1,TRBJ1-1,ASSNSPKGGTEAF
TRBV2,TRBJ1-1,ASTERLNTEAF
TRBV6-5,TRBJ1-1,ASKPQGDTEAF
TRBV20-1,TRBJ2-1,SAHRGNEQF
TRBV6-5,TRBJ1-5,ASSITGGSQPQH
TRBV5-6,TRBJ2-3,ASSRPGLGTDTQY
TRBV3-1,TRBJ2-3,ASSASGGGLGNTQY
TRBV7-9,TRBJ2-5,ASSLGGKTQY
TRBV14,TRBJ1-1,ASSHEGTEAF
TRBV30,TRBJ2-1,AWSVTGGLLIEQF
TRBV12-3/TRBV12-4,TRBJ2-7,ASSPDFANYEQY
TRBV5-1,TRBJ1-3,ASSLDTGGTRGNTIY
TRBV12-3/TRBV12-4,TRBJ1-2,ASSATGVYGYT
TRBV2,TRBJ2-4,ASRDDPAGNIQY
TRBV11-2,TRBJ2-7,ASSLDVRGEQY
TRBV11-2,TRBJ1-2,ASSLPGWYGYT
TRBV3-1,TRBJ2-5,ASSQVATDAKTQY
TRBV11-2,TRBJ2-3,ASSLELGDTQY
TRBV6-5,TRBJ2-3,ASSSGRRTDTQY
TRBV12-3/TRBV12-4,TRBJ1-1,ASDDRAGTEAF
TRBV29-1,TRBJ1-1,SGAASAYMNTEAF
TRBV18,TRBJ1-3,ASSADRYSGNTIY
TRBV5-1,TRBJ1-4,ASSETGTANEKLF
TRBV20-1,TRBJ2-2,SGQGAVTGELF
TRBV18,TRBJ2-7,ASSPKLGTGSLGPYEQY
TRBV5-1,TRBJ1-1,ASSLTGGAENTEAF
TRBV6-1,TRBJ1-4,ASSEVVGQGNEKLF
TRBV20-1,TRBJ2-7,SARGTSDYEQY
TRBV7-2,TRBJ1-1,ASSLAYYNLNTEAF